The text below deals with one T cell receptor beta chain. The clone's antigen remains unknown. Base qualities are not at hand, and no much larger clone is one base apart. The time point label for this specimen denotes: about 28 days (+/-7) after the second vaccine dose. The sample's treatment or condition, from its label and the paper: meningococcal conjugate vaccine given as trial control. Samples from vaccinated people were obtained from the UK trials COV001 and COV002, which included a single-blind randomized controlled phase 2/3 trial of AZD1222 (ChAdOx1 nCoV-19) in healthy adults. For TCRbeta chain sequencing, PBMC samples from trial participants were taken at day 0 and at day 28 after the second dose. This sample stems from a study of T cell responses to AZD1222 COVID-19 vaccine (dated by TCRdb to the early 2020s). Regarding the complete study: A total of approximately 240 trial participants underwent TCR sequencing, of whom 200 to 220 received two doses of AZD1222 and 26 received two doses of the MenACWY control vaccine. Trial participants were enrolled by age into subgroups of 18-55, 56-69 and 70-plus years, and approximately 150, 30 and 60 TCR-sequenced participants, respectively, were included in these subgroups. Broader findings and caveats from the paper: No day 14 peak-response samples were available, so repertoires were characterized only after the peak T cell response. CD4 TCRs associated with the vaccine covered the entire spike protein, and the dominant responses were in regions 160-218 and 743-854. A significant rise in spike-specific TCR breadth and depth was observed after two AZD1222 doses relative to day 0 and relative to MenACWY recipients. Participants were mostly white British, with more females than males. The authors suggested clonal diversity may have been underestimated. Conclusions about previously exposed vaccinees are limited, since just five or six AZD1222 recipients were seropositive for SARS-CoV-2 at baseline. Reportedly, close to half of the unique spike-specific TCRs recognized epitopes lying outside the regions that are mutated in the B.1.351 and B.1.1.7 variants. The 56-69-year group was small, and its depth increase did not reach significance, likely because of low power.

The CDR3 goes from the cysteine to the phenylalanine over 13 residues. Only the CDR3 DNA is retained, 39 bases long and in frame from the first base. Deletion took 8 bases off V and 0 bases off J, with a span of 10 bases between the germline ends. The germline V gene (reference sequence) gives CDR1 as GTSNPN and CDR2 as SVGIG. The CDR3 regions of human TCRbeta chains were subjected to immunosequencing. Turning to the authors' computational methods: TCRs in the repertoires were compared against a reference library of SARS-CoV-2-specific TCRs that had been generated with the MIRA antigen-specificity platform. Breadth was defined as the fraction of unique TCRs that were SARS-CoV-2-associated. Depth was defined as the fraction of total T cells that were SARS-CoV-2-associated. Using the MIRA data, each spike-specific TCR was mapped to the spike region that the TCR reacts to and placed in a CD4 or CD8 class. Log10-transformed breadth and depth values were compared by one-way ANOVA with Sidak's multiple comparisons tests. As stored in TCRdb, this immuneACCESS dataset retains in-frame rearrangements with V and J assigned. A fraction of the clones does not appear; measured against another copy, unresolved V genes explain less than half of the discrepancy, and the remainder lacks a known reason. That table supplies the V and J calls and clone size; D and trimming were determined from the DNA. This sample is represented by 150,000 to 200,000 clones; 90% to 95% of them were singletons. Together, the top ten hold under 1.1% of the sample.

This receptor was taken from an adult who received the MenACWY meningococcal vaccine as a control. Material: peripheral blood, obtained 28 days after the second dose of the MenACWY control vaccine. This chain is built from TRBV30 and TRBJ1-4, with the D gene call left open. The nucleotides are TGTGCCGGAAATCCCCCAACTAATGAAAAACTGTTTTTT. This gives the protein CAGNPPTNEKLFF.